The entry below describes one TCR beta chain. This clonotype was seen only a few times. Its antigen has not been determined. One base away there is no much larger clone; base qualities are not given. This sample stems from a study of T-cell reconstitution after alpha-beta-depleted transplantation in children (dated by TCRdb to the mid-2010s). For the study in its entirety: Using TCR repertoire profiling, the study followed T-cell immune reconstitution in a quantitative way in children after TCRalphabeta/CD19-depleted allogeneic hematopoietic cell transplantation. Summary of the overall study and its limitations: About two months after transplant, the apparently early recovery of alphabetaT-cell counts reportedly depended on just several hundred clones that had expanded rapidly and came from non-depleted graft cells. The frequencies of hyperexpanded clones fell over the following months, and after one year, T-cell counts and TCRbeta diversity were mostly attributed to newly produced T cells. In some patients, the high TCRbeta diversity seen at day 60 was put down to recipient T cells and intrathymic progenitors that had survived conditioning.

Libraries were constructed by PCR. Sequencing instrument: Illumina HiSeq 2500. TCR libraries were prepared with molecular barcoding, using unique molecular identifiers to normalize TCRbeta repertoire quantification. TCRdb reran the public reads through fastp at Q25 and MiXCR, keeping productive beta chains. CDR3 protein duplicates are merged, each entry listing the most common genes and DNA. This sample gives just over 950,000 distinct CDR3 sequences in total; under 30% of them show up just once. The ten largest account for over 25% of the sample. The CDR3 runs 12 residues from the cysteine to the phenylalanine. The CDR3 DNA has 36 bases and is translated from base 1. In the germline V gene (reference sequence), CDR1 corresponds to LGHDT and CDR2 to YNNKEL. This sample's treatment or condition label indicates: allogeneic hematopoietic cell transplantation with graft depleted of TCRalphabeta T cells and CD19 B cells. Transplant recipients were children who received TCRalphabeta/CD19-depleted allogeneic hematopoietic cell grafts.

The sample in question was PBMCs, mostly from graft donor cells, obtained 360 days after TCRalphabeta/CD19-depleted stem cell transplant. The TCR sequence derives from a boy in the first two years of life who had a stem cell transplant for SCID, so the T cells may come from the graft donor. Rearrangement joined TRBV3-1 to TRBJ2-4; 7 nucleotides in the junction match TRBD2. Read as DNA, the sequence is TGTGCTTCTAGCGGTGGCAAAAACATTCAGTACTTC. It translates as CASSGGKNIQYF.